One sample yielded the 30 T cell receptor beta chains listed below, sequenced in a study of blood T cell repertoires in COVID-19. Generated by immunoSEQ multiplex PCR, the TCRdb table keeps only in-frame clones and is missing some. The sample lists about 46,000 clones, roughly four fifths occurring once. Sequenced material: peripheral blood. All receptors derive from a man aged 55 to 70 with active COVID-19.

The CDR3 sequence: CASSESERGRIRNIQYF. The CDR3 DNA reads as TGTGCCAGCAGTGAATCGGAAAGGGGGCGGATTAGAAACATTCAGTACTTC. This chain connects TRBV25-1 to TRBJ2-4; 7 bases fit TRBD1. V lost 1 base and J lost 6; bases outside the gene matches: 12. The germline gives CDR1 MGHDK, CDR2 SYGVNS. The CDR3 spans 17 residues.

The genes are TRBV6-1 and TRBJ1-6; D is unclear. The CDR3 contains 16 residues. The germline gives CDR1 MNHNS, CDR2 SASEGT. With 1 base removed from V and 7 bases from J, the gap between germline ends came to 14 bases. The chain's CDR3 is CASSEVAGRSNSPLHF. CDR3 coding DNA: TGTGCCAGCAGTGAAGTCGCGGGCCGGAGCAATTCACCCCTCCACTTT.

The J gene is TRBJ2-1, the V gene TRBV9, with 7 bases that match TRBD1. CDR3 length: 15 residues. J lost 4 bases, V lost 0 bases, and 4 bases had no gene match. From germline, CDR1 is SGDLS and CDR2 YYNGEE. Here the CDR3 DNA reads TGTGCCAGCAGCGTAGGGGGACAGATGTACAATGAGCAGTTCTTC. Translated, it gives CASSVGGQMYNEQFF. The whole variable domain, remainder taken from reference TRBV9 and TRBJ2-1, is DSGVTQTPKHLITATGQRVTLRCSPRSGDLSVYWYQQSLDQGLQFLIQYYNGEERAKGNILERFSAQQFPDLHSELNLSSLELGDSALYFCASSVGGQMYNEQFFGPGTRLTVL.

The chain employs TRBV18 and TRBJ1-2; 7 positions match TRBD1. CDR3 length equals 15 residues. The J segment lost 4 bases and the V segment lost 0 bases, leaving 5 bases of the junction unmatched. Germline lookup yields CDR1 KGHSH and CDR2 LQKENI. The CDR3 bases are TGTGCCAGCTCACCACCGGGACAGAGTTCCTATGGCTACACCTTC. Encoded protein: CASSPPGQSSYGYTF.

V and J are TRBV3-1 (or the pseudogene TRBV3-2) and TRBJ2-5; possible D gene TRBD2, 5 bases. The CDR3 has 15 residues. V was pared by 4 bases and J by 0 bases, with 12 bases between. Germline V gives CDR1 LGHDT, CDR2 YNNKEL (reference sequence). The DNA of the CDR3 is TGTGCCAGCAGCCCGAAGCGGACGTACCAAGAGACCCAGTACTTC. Translating it yields CASSPKRTYQETQYF.

This chain joins TRBV5-4 and TRBJ2-5, with TRBD2 matching 8 bases. The germline gives CDR1 SGHNT, CDR2 YYREEE (reference sequence). The CDR3 covers 15 residues. V lost 2 bases, J lost 5 bases, and 8 bases stayed unmatched. The chain's CDR3 is CASSLSGSGWETQYF. The CDR3 coding sequence is TGTGCCAGCAGCTTAAGCGGGAGCGGATGGGAGACCCAGTACTTC.

This clone was counted between two and nine times. The V call is TRBV5-4, the J call TRBJ1-5; D is undetermined. CDR3 length: 15 residues. The V gene's germline CDR1 is SGHNT and CDR2 YYREEE (reference sequence). Between the trimmed V and J ends, which lost 7 bases and 8 bases, there was a span of 22 bases. The CDR3 is CASPRPIREVKPQHF. CDR3 sequence (DNA): TGTGCCAGCCCTAGGCCAATTAGGGAGGTAAAGCCCCAGCATTTT.

Concerning this clone itself: The junction differs from germline at one of its ends, possibly a read error. The sample holds other DNA sequences that translate to the same CDR3. This chain joins TRBV25-1 and TRBJ2-7; D gene uncertain. The CDR3 is made up of 13 amino acids. CDR1 is MGHDK, CDR2 SYGVNS, per germline. The CDR3 reads CASSEFNSNEQYF. As DNA, the CDR3 is TGTGCCAGCAGTGAATTTAACAGCAACGAGCAGTACTTT.

The chain couples TRBV6-6 to TRBJ1-5; 7 nucleotides line up with TRBD1. Germline loops: CDR1 MNHNY, CDR2 SVGAGI (reference sequence). Trimming at V came to 6 bases and at J to 6 bases, leaving 5 bases not matched to a gene. The CDR3 spans 13 residues. The CDR3 reads CASRGGAGQPQHF. In nucleotides, the CDR3 is TGTGCCAGCAGAGGGGGCGCGGGTCAGCCCCAGCATTTT.

This clone showed up just a few times. This chain links TRBV4-3 with TRBJ1-1; D unresolved. CDR3 length equals 13 residues. CDR1 is LGHNA, CDR2 YSLEER, per germline. V lost 5 bases, J lost 4 bases, and 11 bases lay in between. The CDR3 DNA reads as TGCGCCAGCAGCGAAGTCCTAGGCACTGAAGCTTTCTTT. Protein sequence: CASSEVLGTEAFF.

This sequence joins TRBV6-1 and TRBJ2-5; 9 bases map to TRBD2. This CDR3 has 16 residues. Germline-derived CDR1 and CDR2 are MNHNS and SASEGT. Losses at the gene ends were 2 bases for V and 5 bases for J; bases not matched to a gene: 9. CDR3 residues: CASSERRLAGSETQYF. In nucleotides, the CDR3 is TGTGCCAGCAGTGAAAGGCGGCTAGCGGGAAGTGAGACCCAGTACTTC.

The rearrangement uses TRBV4-1 and TRBJ1-2; TRBD1 is a possible D gene (6 bases). Germline V gene lookup returns CDR1 MGHRA and CDR2 YSYEKL. The CDR3 loop spans 16 amino acids. Trimming stripped 0 bases from V and 4 bases from J, with 15 bases between. The CDR3 region is CASSQEGTAGAYGYTF. CDR3 DNA sequence: TGCGCCAGCAGCCAAGAAGGGACCGCAGGGGCCTATGGCTACACCTTC.

This rearrangement joins TRBV10-3 to TRBJ2-7, with D possibly being TRBD1 (7 bases). Germline V lookup: CDR1 ENHRY, CDR2 SYGVKD. V was pared by 8 bases and J by 4 bases, with 18 bases between. The CDR3 is 14 amino acids. CDR3 residues: CAISRGQGGYEQYF. CDR3 sequence (DNA): TGTGCCATCTCCAGAGGGCAGGGGGGATACGAGCAGTACTTC.

The rearrangement uses TRBV2 and TRBJ2-3, with 10 bases matching TRBD2. The CDR3 has 15 residues. Per the germline V gene, CDR1 is SNHLY and CDR2 is FYNNEI. The V segment lost 3 bases and the J segment 9 bases; nucleotides outside the gene matches: 9. For the CDR3, the DNA is TGTGCCAGCAGTGATCGACTAGCGGGCACCTCGACGCAGTATTTT. Translating it yields CASSDRLAGTSTQYF. The full variable domain, its missing parts supplied by reference TRBV2 and TRBJ2-3, is EPEVTQTPSHQVTQMGQEVILRCVPISNHLYFYWYRQILGQKVEFLVSFYNNEISEKSEIFDDQFSVERPDGSNFTLKIRSTKLEDSAMYFCASSDRLAGTSTQYFGPGTRLTVL.

This chain links TRBV28 with TRBJ2-2; D is unresolved. The CDR3 runs 18 residues. The ends were cut back, 5 bases at V and 0 bases at J, with 19 bases in the middle. Germline V gives CDR1 MDHEN, CDR2 SYDVKM. CDR3 amino acids: CASSPTPSKLTNTGELFF. Written as DNA, the CDR3 is TGTGCCAGCAGTCCCACCCCCTCGAAACTTACGAACACCGGGGAGCTGTTTTTT.

The V call is TRBV3-1 (or the pseudogene TRBV3-2), the J call TRBJ1-1; D may be TRBD1 (6 bases). Germline assignment: CDR1 LGHDT and CDR2 YNNKEL (reference sequence). With 4 bases removed from V and 4 bases from J, the gap between germline ends came to 16 bases. The CDR3 extends over 15 amino acids. Here the CDR3 reads CASSPWTARRTEAFF. The CDR3 DNA reads TGTGCCAGCAGCCCCTGGACAGCCCGACGCACTGAAGCTTTCTTT.

This clone was observed once. The rearrangement uses TRBV7-2 and TRBJ2-1, with a tentative D call TRBD2 (5 bases). Germline CDR1 is SGHTA and CDR2 is FQGNSA. The CDR3 totals 13 residues. V was cut by 6 bases and J by 6 bases, with 12 bases left in between. The DNA for the CDR3 is TGTGCCAGCAGAGAGGGCCTTATCAATGAGCAGTTCTTC. It yields the protein CASREGLINEQFF.

The chain recombines TRBV7-2 with TRBJ2-1; 8 nucleotides align to TRBD1. The trim removed 4 bases at V and 4 bases at J, leaving 6 bases unmatched. This CDR3 has 15 residues. Germline V lookup: CDR1 SGHTA, CDR2 FQGNSA. For the CDR3, the DNA is TGTGCCAGCAGCTCCGACAGGGGAGGATACAATGAGCAGTTCTTC. It translates to CASSSDRGGYNEQFF.

The chain joins TRBV6-2 or TRBV6-3 to TRBJ2-4; 7 bases line up with TRBD1. The CDR3 consists of 18 residues. Germline trimming cut 0 bases from V and 7 bases from J; bases unmatched to any gene: 15. Germline assignment: CDR1 MNHEY and CDR2 SVGEGT. CDR3 amino acids: CASSYSDPLRGPGNIQYF. The CDR3 nucleotides are TGTGCCAGCAGTTACTCGGACCCCCTGAGGGGGCCGGGGAACATTCAGTACTTC.

The CDR3: CASSLQGRGEAFF. The DNA of the CDR3 is TGCGCCAGCAGCTTGCAGGGTAGGGGAGAAGCTTTCTTT. V is TRBV5-1 and J is TRBJ1-1; D perhaps matches TRBD1 (5 bases). Germline CDR1 reads SGHRS; CDR2 reads YFSETQ. This CDR3 has 13 residues. V shed 1 base and J shed 8 bases, with 12 bases lying between them.

This chain joins TRBV7-2 and TRBJ2-1, with 9 bases aligning to TRBD1. Germline assignment: CDR1 SGHTA and CDR2 FQGNSA. The CDR3 sequence is 15 residues long. V dropped 5 bases and J dropped 5; count of bases not matched to a gene: 7. CDR3 loop: CASSLTGTGHNEQFF. The CDR3 DNA reads as TGTGCCAGCAGCCTAACCGGGACAGGGCACAATGAGCAGTTCTTC.

This clone is a singleton in its sample. The genes are TRBV7-8 and TRBJ2-4; 8 bases agree with TRBD2. The CDR3 has 18 amino acids. After removal of 6 bases from V and 2 bases from J, the junction contained 15 bases not matched to a gene. Germline CDR1 SGHVS, CDR2 FQNEAQ. The CDR3 is CASRETGFVSGTKNIQYF. CDR3 sequence (DNA): TGTGCCAGCAGAGAAACCGGGTTCGTTAGCGGGACCAAAAACATTCAGTACTTC.

This rearrangement joins TRBV9 to TRBJ2-3; 7 nucleotides agree with TRBD2. CDR1 and CDR2 (germline): SGDLS, YYNGEE. The ends lost 0 bases at V and 5 bases at J; junction bases unmatched: 3. This CDR3 has 14 residues. This CDR3 reads CASSVDQRGDTQYF. The CDR3 DNA sequence: TGTGCCAGCAGCGTAGACCAGCGGGGAGATACGCAGTATTTT.

The chain links TRBV28 to TRBJ2-7; weak D call: TRBD1 (6 bases). V lost 6 bases, J lost 9 bases, and 33 bases lay in between. The CDR3 covers 18 residues. The germline V gene encodes CDR1 MDHEN and CDR2 SYDVKM. The CDR3 loop is CASSSQGLGRAGILGQYF. The DNA for the CDR3 is TGTGCCAGCAGCTCCCAGGGGTTGGGTCGAGCCGGAATTCTTGGGCAGTACTTC.

This chain's CDR3 is CASRRGGVTDTQYF. The CDR3 DNA reads TGTGCCAGCCGGCGGGGGGGTGTTACAGATACGCAGTATTTT. The chain is built from TRBV2 and TRBJ2-3; 9 nucleotides line up with TRBD2. The CDR3 has 14 amino acids. J lost 3 bases, V lost 8 bases, and 6 bases had no gene match. Germline V gene sequence: CDR1 SNHLY, CDR2 FYNNEI.

The V call is TRBV19, the J call TRBJ1-4, with D perhaps matching TRBD1 (5 bases). V was clipped by 5 bases and J by 8 bases, with 18 bases between them. The CDR3 covers 15 residues. Germline CDR1 and CDR2: LNHDA and SQIVND (reference sequence). The CDR3 DNA reads as TGTGCCAGTAGTCCCCGGCGGGGGTCGGGCGAAAAACTGTTTTTT. Translating gives CASSPRRGSGEKLFF.

The gene calls are TRBV4-1 and TRBJ2-1; 12 bases align to TRBD1. The CDR3 totals 16 residues. V lost 6 bases to trimming and J lost 4 bases; unmatched junction nucleotides: 7. In germline, CDR1 is MGHRA, CDR2 YSYEKL. The CDR3 nucleotides read TGCGCCAGCAGACCGGGACAGGGGGCGCGGTACAATGAGCAGTTCTTC. The encoded protein is CASRPGQGARYNEQFF.

The chain has TRBV24-1 and TRBJ2-3; 12 bases align to TRBD2. CDR1 is KGHDR, CDR2 SFDVKD, per germline. V was clipped by 4 bases and J by 2 bases; unmatched bases: 15. This CDR3 is 20 amino acids long. CDR3 region: CATSDPGTSGSDGLTDTQYF. CDR3 nucleotide sequence: TGTGCCACCAGTGACCCGGGGACTAGCGGGTCCGACGGCCTCACAGATACGCAGTATTTT.

This rearrangement joins TRBV7-8 to TRBJ1-5; TRBD1 matches 7 bases. CDR3 size: 13 residues. Germline CDR1 and CDR2: SGHVS and FQNEAQ. Trimming cost V 5 bases and J 4 bases; bases outside gene matches: 2. CDR3 region: CASSRDSNQPQHF. CDR3 nucleotide sequence: TGTGCCAGCAGCCGGGACAGTAATCAGCCCCAGCATTTT.

This clone was picked up one time. The chain uses TRBV19 and TRBJ1-4; 9 bases agree with TRBD1. Losses at the gene ends were 6 bases for V and 5 bases for J; bases not matched to a gene: 10. The CDR3 loop spans 16 amino acids. Germline CDR1 reads LNHDA; CDR2 reads SQIVND (reference sequence). CDR3 in DNA: TGTGCCAGTAGCATAAGCCGGGACAGGGAGAATGAAAAACTGTTTTTT. Amino acids: CASSISRDRENEKLFF.